The text below deals with one TCR beta chain. The source of the sample is a study of blood T cell repertoires in COVID-19. Study-level background: Material from acute and convalescent COVID-19 was sourced from the United States, Italy and Spain.

Enrollees, roughly 18 to 90 years old, lived in approximately 24 US areas. Participants had their cohort set by participant-reported clinical history. Someone with COVID-19 had been met by exposed participants within 2 weeks before study entry. Trimming removed 6 bases at V and 6 bases at J, with 15 bases between. From germline, CDR1 is MNHEY and CDR2 SVGEGT. The CDR3 consists of 14 residues. Libraries were prepared by immunoSEQ multiplex PCR; TCRdb keeps only in-frame clonotypes and omits some of them. Of approximately 300,000 clones listed, around nine tenths are singletons. This clonotype was obtained from a woman under 40 who had been exposed to COVID-19. The chain joins TRBV6-2 or TRBV6-3 to TRBJ1-5, with TRBD1 as a possible D gene (5 bases). The sample taken for sequencing was PBMCs or T cells enriched from blood (not recorded which). CDR3 DNA: TGTGCCAGCAGCCGCGGGGGGGTCGGTCAGCCCCAGCATTTT. Translated: CASSRGGVGQPQHF.